The source of this T cell receptor (beta chain) is a study of T cell repertoires in cytomegalovirus infection. This clonotype was observed many times. Its antigen is still unknown. The CDR3 length is 17 residues. V was pared by 2 bases and J by 6 bases, with 19 bases between. TCRdb re-derived calls from the reads in MiXCR, one entry per CDR3 protein. The profile shows 650,000 to 900,000 distinct CDR3 sequences, approximately 29% of them singletons. This receptor was taken from a human donor in good health (CMV status not recorded). Some clones in this sample may be carry-over from other donors' samples. The source material was cultured CD8+ T cells from PBMCs, sampled from culture after CMV antigen stimulation. V is TRBV12-3 or TRBV12-4 and J is TRBJ2-2; either TRBD1 or TRBD2 may fit D (5 bases each). The CDR3 DNA follows: TGTGCCAGCAGTTTATCACCGGGACCCTTAAGGTCCGGGGAGCTGTTTTTT. Protein: CASSLSPGPLRSGELFF.